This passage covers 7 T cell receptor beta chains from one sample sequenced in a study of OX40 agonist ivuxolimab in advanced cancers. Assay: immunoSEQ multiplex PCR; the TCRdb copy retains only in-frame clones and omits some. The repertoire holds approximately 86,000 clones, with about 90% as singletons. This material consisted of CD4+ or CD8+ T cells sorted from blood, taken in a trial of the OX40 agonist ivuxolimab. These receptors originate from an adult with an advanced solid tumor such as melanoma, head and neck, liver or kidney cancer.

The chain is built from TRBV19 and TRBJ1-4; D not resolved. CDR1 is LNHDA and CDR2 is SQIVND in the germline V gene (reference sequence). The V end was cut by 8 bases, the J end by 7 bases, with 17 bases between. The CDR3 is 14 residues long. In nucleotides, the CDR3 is TGTGCCAGTTCCTTTCAGGCGAGGAGTGAAAAACTGTTTTTT. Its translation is CASSFQARSEKLFF.

CDR3 bases: TGTGCCAGTAGTAGTCACGGGCGCGAGCAGTACTTC. It yields the protein CASSSHGREQYF. The rearrangement links TRBV19 to TRBJ2-7, with D uncertain. The CDR3 totals 12 residues. The V end lost 4 bases, the J end lost 6 bases, and 10 bases lay between the germline ends. Germline lookup yields CDR1 LNHDA and CDR2 SQIVND (reference sequence).

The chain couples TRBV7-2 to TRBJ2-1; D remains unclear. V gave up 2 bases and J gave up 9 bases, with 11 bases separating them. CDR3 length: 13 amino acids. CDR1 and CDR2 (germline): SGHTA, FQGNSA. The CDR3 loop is CASSLSGLSEQFF. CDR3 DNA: TGTGCCAGCAGCTTATCGGGTCTCAGTGAGCAGTTCTTC.

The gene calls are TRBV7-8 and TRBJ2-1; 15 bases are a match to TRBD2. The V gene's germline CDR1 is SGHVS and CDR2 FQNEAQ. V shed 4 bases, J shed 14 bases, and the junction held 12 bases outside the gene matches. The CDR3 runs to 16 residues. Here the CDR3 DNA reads TGTGCCAGCAGCTCAACCGGGACTAGCGGGAGGACCCCAGAGTTCTTC. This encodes CASSSTGTSGRTPEFF. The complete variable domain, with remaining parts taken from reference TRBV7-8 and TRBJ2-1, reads GAGVSQSPRYKVAKRGQDVALRCDPISGHVSLFWYQQALGQGPEFLTYFQNEAQLDKSGLPSDRFFAERPEGSVSTLKIQRTQQEDSAVYLCASSSTGTSGRTPEFFGPGTRLTVL.

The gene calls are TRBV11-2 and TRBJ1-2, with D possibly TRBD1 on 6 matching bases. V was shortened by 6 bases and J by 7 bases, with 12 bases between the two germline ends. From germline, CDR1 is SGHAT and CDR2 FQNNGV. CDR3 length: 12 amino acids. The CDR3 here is CASSGQLIGYTF. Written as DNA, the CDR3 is TGTGCCAGCAGTGGACAGTTGATTGGCTACACCTTC.

CDR3: CASATGHSGELFF. The CDR3 region has the DNA TGTGCCAGCGCGACAGGGCATTCCGGGGAGCTGTTTTTT. This sequence joins TRBV11-2 and TRBJ2-2, with TRBD1 identical over 7 bases. The CDR3 is 13 residues long. Germline V gene data show CDR1 as SGHAT and CDR2 as FQNNGV. V shed 8 bases and J 6 bases; nucleotides not matched to a gene: 6.

The CDR3 coding sequence is TGTGCCTGCCACGGGACAGGGGGTACTCAGCCCCAGCATTTT. As protein: CACHGTGGTQPQHF. J is TRBJ1-5 and V is TRBV30; 11 bases match TRBD1. V was clipped by 6 bases and J by 6 bases; unmatched bases: 7. Germline CDR1 is GTSNPN and CDR2 is SVGIG (reference sequence). The CDR3 runs to 14 residues.